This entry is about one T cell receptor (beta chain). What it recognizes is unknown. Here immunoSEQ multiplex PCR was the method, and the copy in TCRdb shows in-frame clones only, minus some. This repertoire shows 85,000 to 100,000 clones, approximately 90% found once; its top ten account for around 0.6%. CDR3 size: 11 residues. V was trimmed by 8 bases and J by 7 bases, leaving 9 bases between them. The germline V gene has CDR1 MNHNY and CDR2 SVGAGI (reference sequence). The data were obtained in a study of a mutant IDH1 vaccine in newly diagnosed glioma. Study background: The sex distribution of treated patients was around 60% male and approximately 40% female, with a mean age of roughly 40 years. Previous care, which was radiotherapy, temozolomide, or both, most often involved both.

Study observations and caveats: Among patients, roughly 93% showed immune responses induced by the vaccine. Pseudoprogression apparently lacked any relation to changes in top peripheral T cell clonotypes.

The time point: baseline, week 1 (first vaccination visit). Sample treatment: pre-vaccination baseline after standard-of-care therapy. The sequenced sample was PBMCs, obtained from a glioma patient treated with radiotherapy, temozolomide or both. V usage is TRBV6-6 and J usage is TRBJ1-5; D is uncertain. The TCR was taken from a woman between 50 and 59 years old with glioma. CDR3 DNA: TGTGCCAGCGGGGTTCTACAGCCCCAGCATTTT. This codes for CASGVLQPQHF.